Listed below are T cell receptor beta chains from one sample, sequenced in a study of shared clonotypes between healthy human individuals. Clones were read by immunoSEQ multiplex PCR, and TCRdb kept only the in-frame ones, dropping some. The sample has roughly 2,000,000 clones, about 94% seen once. The sequencing input was naive CD8+ T cells sorted from blood. These receptor sequences come from a man aged 18 to 35 in good health. Each CDR3 is given with its conserved first and last residue. Fields, in order: J gene, clone size, D gene, V gene, CDR3 protein, CDR3 DNA. D genes are given only for firm matches. The size entry is marked missing in some rows and otherwise reads once, few, many or a size class.

>TRBJ1-5|NA|NA|TRBV28
CASGMNQPQHF
TGTGCCAGCGGAATGAATCAGCCCCAGCATTTT
>TRBJ2-7|NA|NA|TRBV5-1
CASSFTPGLVHEQYF
TGCGCCAGCAGCTTTACTCCAGGGTTAGTCCACGAGCAGTACTTC
>TRBJ2-1|NA|NA|TRBV27
CASSPIDAYNEQFF
TGTGCCAGCAGTCCAATTGACGCCTACAATGAGCAGTTCTTC
>TRBJ2-1|NA|TRBD2|TRBV9
CASSPPGSGRAQVHEQFF
TGTGCCAGCAGCCCTCCCGGTAGCGGGAGGGCCCAGGTCCATGAGCAGTTCTTC
>TRBJ2-1|NA|TRBD1|TRBV7-9
CASNEDRVYNEQFF
TGTGCCAGCAACGAGGACAGGGTCTACAATGAGCAGTTCTTC
>TRBJ2-2|NA|TRBD2|TRBV7-9
CASSISGLAGSHGELFF
TGTGCCAGCAGCATATCGGGACTAGCGGGTTCTCACGGGGAGCTGTTTTTT
>TRBJ2-1|NA|TRBD2|TRBV11-2
CASSLGLAGVNEQFF
TGTGCCAGCAGCTTAGGGTTAGCGGGGGTGAATGAGCAGTTCTTC
>TRBJ1-1|NA|NA|TRBV19
CASSIVQGMTEAFF
TGTGCCAGTAGTATAGTCCAGGGGATGACTGAAGCTTTCTTT
>TRBJ2-7|NA|NA|TRBV5-1
CASRDSSYEQYF
TGCGCCAGCAGAGACAGCTCCTACGAGCAGTACTTC
>TRBJ1-2|NA|NA|TRBV7-9
CASSLGQTLSYGYTF
TGTGCCAGCAGCTTAGGACAGACCCTAAGCTATGGCTACACCTTC
>TRBJ2-2|NA|NA|TRBV10-1
CASSWDFTGELFF
TGCGCCAGCTCCTGGGACTTCACCGGGGAGCTGTTTTTT
>TRBJ2-3|NA|TRBD1|TRBV27
CASTIIETGGRIGTQYF
TGTGCCAGCACCATAATTGAGACAGGGGGTAGGATTGGTACGCAGTATTTT
>TRBJ1-2|NA|TRBD1|TRBV7-9
CASSRGTGPPGYTF
TGTGCCAGCAGCCGCGGGACAGGTCCGCCTGGCTACACCTTC
>TRBJ2-7|NA|NA|TRBV21-1
CASSPRYEQYF
TGTGCCAGCAGCCCCCGTTACGAGCAGTACTTC
>TRBJ2-2|NA|TRBD1|TRBV6-5
CASYYRGDTGELFF
TGTGCCAGCTACTACAGGGGAGACACCGGGGAGCTGTTTTTT
>TRBJ2-1|NA|TRBD1|TRBV13
CASSLPGQGSRGEQFF
TGTGCCAGCAGCTTACCCGGACAGGGCTCTCGGGGGGAGCAGTTCTTC
>TRBJ2-1|NA|TRBD1|TRBV27
CASSLSPGTGVYNEQFF
TGTGCCAGCAGTTTGTCACCCGGGACAGGGGTTTACAATGAGCAGTTCTTC
>TRBJ1-4|NA|NA|TRBV11-1
CASSVSGSTNEKLFF
TGTGCCAGCAGCGTTTCAGGGTCGACTAATGAAAAACTGTTTTTT
>TRBJ2-5|NA|TRBD1|TRBV10-1
CASSEDPDRYQETQYF
TGCGCCAGCAGTGAGGATCCGGACAGGTACCAAGAGACCCAGTACTTC
>TRBJ2-7|NA|NA|TRBV7-6
CASSFRDGGTYEQYF
TGTGCCAGCAGCTTCCGGGACGGAGGAACCTACGAGCAGTACTTC
>TRBJ1-1|NA|NA|TRBV19
CASSPKRWGYTEAFF
TGTGCCAGTAGCCCTAAAAGGTGGGGTTACACTGAAGCTTTCTTT
>TRBJ1-5|NA|TRBD1|TRBV28
CASSFGTDYSNQPQHF
TGTGCCAGCAGTTTCGGGACAGACTATAGCAATCAGCCCCAGCATTTT
>TRBJ2-2|NA|TRBD2|TRBV9
CASSALRLADTGELFF
TGTGCCAGCAGCGCCCTCCGGCTAGCGGACACCGGGGAGCTGTTTTTT
>TRBJ2-1|once|TRBD2|TRBV7-9
CASSLQEAGVGNNEQFF
TGTGCCAGCAGCTTACAGGAGGCGGGAGTGGGAAACAATGAGCAGTTCTTC
>TRBJ2-3|NA|TRBD2|TRBV5-1
CASSPRTSGATDTQYF
TGCGCCAGCAGCCCCCGGACTAGCGGGGCCACAGATACGCAGTATTTT
>TRBJ2-7|once|NA|TRBV5-1
CASSLGDEGSYEQYF
TGCGCCAGCAGCTTGGGAGACGAGGGCTCCTACGAGCAGTACTTC
>TRBJ2-3|NA|NA|TRBV7-9
CASTPRGFDADTQYF
TGTGCCAGCACCCCCCGCGGGTTTGACGCAGATACGCAGTATTTT
>TRBJ2-1|once|NA|TRBV27
CASSPGGNEQFF
TGTGCCAGCAGTCCGGGTGGCAATGAGCAGTTCTTC
>TRBJ1-1|NA|NA|TRBV2
CASSETGGAGTEAFF
TGTGCCAGCAGTGAAACGGGGGGGGCAGGGACTGAAGCTTTCTTT
>TRBJ2-7|NA|NA|TRBV18
CASSPTDNAYEQYF
TGTGCCAGCTCACCCACGGACAACGCCTACGAGCAGTACTTC
>TRBJ1-1|NA|NA|TRBV6-1
CASSDPAGNGWNTEAFF
TGTGCCAGCAGTGACCCGGCCGGGAATGGGTGGAACACTGAAGCTTTCTTT
>TRBJ2-1|NA|TRBD1|TRBV30
CAWSPTGGWDEQFF
TGTGCCTGGAGTCCTACAGGGGGTTGGGATGAGCAGTTCTTC
>TRBJ1-5|NA|NA|TRBV7-9
CASSQAGQGSNQPQHF
TGTGCCAGCAGCCAGGCAGGGCAGGGTAGCAATCAGCCCCAGCATTTT
>TRBJ2-7|NA|NA|TRBV29-1
CSVEIPGTSYEQYF
TGCAGCGTTGAGATACCAGGAACCTCCTACGAGCAGTACTTC
>TRBJ2-1|NA|NA|TRBV6-5
CASSTGTVGPNEQFF
TGTGCCAGCAGTACCGGGACTGTGGGACCCAATGAGCAGTTCTTC
>TRBJ2-7|NA|TRBD2|TRBV19
CASNIAGVGEQYF
TGTGCCAGTAACATAGCGGGAGTCGGCGAGCAGTACTTC
>TRBJ1-2|NA|NA|TRBV4-3
CASSQDGERYGYTF
TGCGCCAGCAGCCAAGATGGAGAGCGTTATGGCTACACCTTC
>TRBJ2-7|NA|NA|TRBV7-9
CASYLPGYEQYF
TGTGCCAGCTACTTACCGGGATACGAGCAGTACTTC
>TRBJ1-2|NA|NA|TRBV10-3
CAISEGRGDYGYTF
TGTGCCATCAGTGAGGGTCGGGGGGACTATGGCTACACCTTC
>TRBJ1-5|NA|TRBD1|TRBV19
CASSTGQGIQPQHF
TGTGCCAGTAGTACCGGACAGGGAATTCAGCCCCAGCATTTT
>TRBJ2-7|NA|TRBD1|TRBV6-5
CASRLTGVPYEQYF
TGTGCCAGCAGGCTGACAGGGGTCCCCTACGAGCAGTACTTC
>TRBJ1-1|NA|TRBD1|TRBV11-1
CASSFLPGQGGVPEAFF
TGTGCCAGCAGCTTCCTCCCCGGACAGGGAGGAGTCCCTGAAGCTTTCTTT
>TRBJ1-2|once|NA|TRBV27
CASSPLSNYGYTF
TGTGCCAGCAGTCCCCTGTCGAACTATGGCTACACCTTC
>TRBJ2-5|NA|TRBD2|TRBV10-1
CARKLAGVGETQYF
TGCGCCAGAAAGCTAGCGGGAGTGGGAGAGACCCAGTACTTC
>TRBJ2-5|NA|TRBD2|TRBV15
CATSVTGGYQETQYF
TGTGCCACCAGCGTCACGGGGGGGTATCAAGAGACCCAGTACTTC
>TRBJ2-2|few|TRBD1|TRBV4-3
CASSLNSDRAEGGELFF
TGCGCCAGCAGCCTAAATTCGGACAGGGCCGAGGGCGGGGAGCTGTTTTTT
>TRBJ2-7|NA|NA|TRBV4-1
CASRSIMGADYEQYF
TGCGCCAGCAGGTCAATTATGGGGGCCGACTACGAGCAGTACTTC
>TRBJ1-2|once|TRBD1|TRBV9
CASSAQQGALGYTF
TGTGCCAGCAGCGCCCAACAGGGGGCGCTGGGCTACACCTTC
>TRBJ1-5|NA|TRBD1|TRBV30
CAWASQGDQPQHF
TGTGCCTGGGCTAGCCAGGGGGATCAGCCCCAGCATTTT
>TRBJ1-2|NA|TRBD1|TRBV4-1
CASSLGTAPRGYTF
TGCGCCAGCAGCCTCGGGACAGCACCTCGGGGCTACACCTTC
>TRBJ2-7|NA|TRBD2|TRBV27
CASSSLTGGSYEQYF
TGTGCCAGCAGTTCACTTACGGGGGGCTCCTACGAGCAGTACTTC
>TRBJ2-3|NA|NA|TRBV4-2
CASSQVGADTQYF
TGTGCCAGCAGCCAAGTAGGCGCAGATACGCAGTATTTT
>TRBJ1-3|NA|NA|TRBV30
CAWSEPGNTIYF
TGTGCCTGGAGTGAACCTGGAAACACCATATATTTT
>TRBJ2-5|NA|NA|TRBV13
CASSPAGLGETQYF
TGTGCCAGCAGCCCCGCGGGACTGGGGGAGACCCAGTACTTC
>TRBJ2-7|NA|TRBD1|TRBV2
CASSEEDPGQEMYYEQYF
TGTGCCAGCAGTGAAGAGGATCCGGGACAGGAGATGTACTACGAGCAGTACTTC
>TRBJ1-1|NA|NA|TRBV6-5
CASSYSGGAGFTEAFF
TGTGCCAGCAGTTATTCGGGGGGGGCTGGATTCACTGAAGCTTTCTTT
>TRBJ1-3|NA|NA|TRBV28
CASSYRVSGNTIYF
TGTGCCAGCAGTTATAGGGTCTCTGGAAACACCATATATTTT
>TRBJ2-1|NA|TRBD2|TRBV9
CASSVELGLAGGNEQFF
TGTGCCAGCAGCGTAGAGCTCGGCCTAGCGGGTGGGAATGAGCAGTTCTTC